Following are 22 T cell receptor beta chains from one sample sequenced in a study of blood T cell repertoires in COVID-19. The protocol was immunoSEQ multiplex PCR, while the TCRdb copy is restricted to in-frame clones and leaves out a portion. The sample holds 60,000 to 85,000 clones, about four fifths seen once. Input material: peripheral blood. These TCRs come from a human donor in a cohort sampled during active COVID-19.

The chain combines TRBV7-6 with TRBJ2-5, with 11 positions matching TRBD2. CDR3 size: 15 residues. V dropped 5 bases and J dropped 1; count of bases not matched to a gene: 3. Germline V lookup: CDR1 SGHVS, CDR2 FNYEAQ. CDR3 amino acids: CASSQGTSGQETQYF. The DNA of the CDR3 is TGTGCCAGCAGCCAGGGGACTAGCGGCCAAGAGACCCAGTACTTC. Variable domain in full (rest from reference TRBV7-6 and TRBJ2-5): GAGVSQSPRYKVTKRGQDVALRCDPISGHVSLYWYRQALGQGPEFLTYFNYEAQQDKSGLPNDRFSAERPEGSISTLTIQRTEQRDSAMYRCASSQGTSGQETQYFGPGTRLLVL.

The gene calls are TRBV19 and TRBJ2-7, with D possibly TRBD2 on 7 matching bases. Trimming stripped 6 bases from V and 3 bases from J, with 12 bases between. Germline assignment: CDR1 LNHDA and CDR2 SQIVND (reference sequence). This CDR3 contains 13 residues. The CDR3 nucleotides are TGTGCCAGTAGCAGGGGACTATACTACGAGCAGTACTTC. Protein product: CASSRGLYYEQYF.

This clone was picked up a small number of times. The chain recombines TRBV11-2 with TRBJ2-7, with 9 bases matching TRBD2. The ends lost 5 bases at V and 8 bases at J; junction bases unmatched: 10. This CDR3 spans 14 amino acids. The germline V gene encodes CDR1 SGHAT and CDR2 FQNNGV. The CDR3 spells CASSLQASGIQQYF. The CDR3 DNA reads as TGTGCCAGCAGCCTCCAGGCTAGCGGGATTCAGCAGTACTTC.

The chain recombines TRBV19 with TRBJ2-3, with 9 positions matching TRBD2. CDR3 length: 16 amino acids. Trimming took 5 bases from V and 5 from J; bases not matched to a gene: 11. From germline, CDR1 is LNHDA and CDR2 SQIVND (reference sequence). CDR3 in amino acids: CASSVPSGIGGDTQYF. In nucleotides, the CDR3 is TGTGCCAGTAGTGTACCTAGCGGGATTGGGGGAGATACGCAGTATTTT. Full variable domain (remainder filled in from reference TRBV19 and TRBJ2-3): DGGITQSPKYLFRKEGQNVTLSCEQNLNHDAMYWYRQDPGQGLRLIYYSQIVNDFQKGDIAEGYSVSREKKESFPLTVTSAQKNPTAFYLCASSVPSGIGGDTQYFGPGTRLTVL.

The gene calls are TRBV7-9 and TRBJ1-2; 7 nucleotides agree with TRBD1. CDR3 size: 14 residues. Germline CDR1 and CDR2: SEHNR and FQNEAQ (reference sequence). The V gene end was trimmed by 4 bases and the J gene end by 1 base; junction bases not matched to a gene: 3. The CDR3 loop is CASSSGQLNYGYTF. In DNA, the CDR3 is TGTGCCAGCAGCTCGGGACAGCTTAACTATGGCTACACCTTC.

The CDR3 sequence is CASSIGASGGETQYF. The CDR3 bases are TGTGCCAGTAGTATAGGCGCTAGCGGTGGGGAGACCCAGTACTTC. The chain is built from TRBV19 and TRBJ2-5, with 7 positions matching TRBD2. Losses at the gene ends were 1 base for V and 5 bases for J; bases not matched to a gene: 7. Germline CDR1 LNHDA, CDR2 SQIVND (reference sequence). The CDR3 spans 15 residues.

This chain joins TRBV4-1 and TRBJ2-7, with TRBD2 identical over 9 bases. The CDR3 contains 16 residues. Looked up from germline, CDR1 is MGHRA and CDR2 is YSYEKL. The J segment lost 3 bases and the V segment lost 0 bases, leaving 6 bases of the junction unmatched. CDR3 bases: TGCGCCAGCAGCCAAGATGGGCTAGCGGGACTCTACGAGCAGTACTTC. Its translation is CASSQDGLAGLYEQYF.

The chain employs TRBV19 and TRBJ1-2, with unresolved D. V was trimmed by 3 bases and J by 4 bases, leaving 6 bases between them. This CDR3 is built from 12 residues. Germline CDR1 and CDR2: LNHDA and SQIVND (reference sequence). The CDR3 nucleotides are TGTGCCAGTAGTATTAACACCTATGGCTACACCTTC. As protein: CASSINTYGYTF.

The chain is built from TRBV2 and TRBJ2-7, with 13 bases fitting TRBD2. This CDR3 has 17 amino acids. Looked up from germline, CDR1 is SNHLY and CDR2 is FYNNEI. The junction had 8 bases not matched to a gene; V was cut back by 6 bases and J by 0 bases. DNA of the CDR3: TGTGCCAGCAGCAGACGACTAGCGGGAGGCCCCTCCTACGAGCAGTACTTC. This sequence encodes CASSRRLAGGPSYEQYF.

The chain recombines TRBV10-3 with TRBJ2-5; possible D gene TRBD2, 6 bases. CDR1 ENHRY and CDR2 SYGVKD come from the germline V gene. The CDR3 totals 11 residues. Trimming cost V 7 bases and J 5 bases, with 8 bases left between them. CDR3 residues: CAIKSGETQYF. The CDR3 bases are TGTGCCATCAAGAGCGGGGAGACCCAGTACTTC.

This rearrangement joins TRBV6-2 or TRBV6-3 to TRBJ1-1, with 7 bases matching TRBD1. The CDR3 consists of 15 residues. V lost 5 bases and J lost 1; bases outside the gene matches: 7. Germline-derived CDR1 and CDR2 are MNHEY and SVGEGT. This CDR3 is CASSKTRTGNTEAFF. The CDR3 DNA reads TGTGCCAGCAGTAAAACCCGGACAGGGAACACTGAAGCTTTCTTT.

In this sample, this clone turned up once. The CDR3 DNA is TGTGCCAGCAGCCAAGCTTTAAGCGGGAGGCCTTACAATGAGCAGTTCTTC. It yields the protein CASSQALSGRPYNEQFF. This rearrangement joins TRBV4-2 to TRBJ2-1; TRBD2 agrees at 9 bases. Germline values: CDR1 LGHNA, CDR2 YNFKEQ. Trimming at V came to 1 base and at J to 4 bases, leaving 8 bases not matched to a gene. The CDR3 has 17 amino acids.

V usage is TRBV7-9 and J usage is TRBJ2-3, with a weak D call TRBD1 (6 bases). The CDR3 runs 17 residues. Germline V gene sequence: CDR1 SEHNR, CDR2 FQNEAQ (reference sequence). The germline V and J ends were trimmed by 2 bases and 2 bases, with 17 bases remaining between them. The CDR3 region is CASSLSWGQSPTDTQYF. CDR3 nucleotide sequence: TGTGCCAGCAGCTTATCATGGGGGCAGAGCCCCACAGATACGCAGTATTTT.

The rearrangement joins TRBV2 to TRBJ2-7; 9 bases agree with TRBD2. The germline gives CDR1 SNHLY, CDR2 FYNNEI. The CDR3 extends over 13 amino acids. With V trimmed by 6 bases and J by 4 bases, 4 bases remained unmatched. The CDR3 spells CASRRLAAYEQYF. The CDR3 DNA follows: TGTGCCAGCAGAAGACTAGCGGCATACGAGCAGTACTTC. The full variable domain, in which reference TRBV2 and TRBJ2-7 provide the parts outside the CDR3, is EPEVTQTPSHQVTQMGQEVILRCVPISNHLYFYWYRQILGQKVEFLVSFYNNEISEKSEIFDDQFSVERPDGSNFTLKIRSTKLEDSAMYFCASRRLAAYEQYFGPGTRLTVT.

The rearrangement links TRBV10-3 to TRBJ1-2; D might be TRBD1 (5 bases). V gave up 0 bases and J gave up 4 bases, with 12 bases separating them. CDR3 size: 15 residues. Germline loops: CDR1 ENHRY, CDR2 SYGVKD. This CDR3 reads CAISESAGSIYGYTF. CDR3 coding DNA: TGTGCCATCAGTGAGTCGGCAGGGTCGATCTATGGCTACACCTTC.

The chain uses TRBV5-1 and TRBJ2-1; TRBD1 matches at 7 bases. Trimming at V came to 0 bases and at J to 5 bases, leaving 5 bases not matched to a gene. The germline gives CDR1 SGHRS, CDR2 YFSETQ. CDR3 length: 15 residues. Written as DNA, the CDR3 is TGCGCCAGCAGCTTGGGGGACAGAGTAGACAATGAGCAGTTCTTC. Protein: CASSLGDRVDNEQFF.

The rearrangement uses TRBV7-8 and TRBJ1-4; weak D call: TRBD1 (5 bases). Germline CDR1 and CDR2: SGHVS and FQNEAQ. The length of the CDR3 is 12 residues. The V end was cut by 3 bases, the J end by 7 bases, with 6 bases between. DNA for the CDR3: TGTGCCAGCAGCTTCGGGGGTGAAAAACTGTTTTTT. It encodes CASSFGGEKLFF.

The rearrangement links TRBV20-1 to TRBJ1-6, with D unclear. Trimming stripped 3 bases from V and 10 bases from J, with 13 bases between. Germline assignment: CDR1 DFQATT and CDR2 SNEGSKA (reference sequence). This CDR3 contains 13 residues. DNA of the CDR3: TGCAGTGCTAGTGACACTCGGGGATCACCCCTCCACTTT. It specifies CSASDTRGSPLHF.

This chain connects TRBV27 to TRBJ1-5; D perhaps matches TRBD1 (6 bases). The V gene lost 5 bases and the J gene lost 5 bases, with 13 bases spanning the gap. The CDR3 loop spans 14 amino acids. From germline, CDR1 is MNHEY and CDR2 SMNVEV (reference sequence). CDR3 loop: CASSPRTVHQPQHF. CDR3 bases: TGTGCCAGCAGTCCCCGGACAGTACATCAGCCCCAGCATTTT.

The chain combines TRBV7-9 with TRBJ2-3; 8 nucleotides agree with TRBD1. The CDR3 contains 16 residues. The V gene's germline CDR1 is SEHNR and CDR2 FQNEAQ (reference sequence). Unmatched junction bases numbered 8, after V lost 5 bases and J lost 1 base. CDR3 bases: TGTGCCAGCAGCCTACTCGGACAGGGTGGCACAGATACGCAGTATTTT. This gives the protein CASSLLGQGGTDTQYF.

The chain employs TRBV12-1 and TRBJ1-4; TRBD1 reflects the table's D call only, with no check against the DNA. TRBV12-1 constitutes a pseudogene. The length of the CDR3 is 14 residues. CDR3 sequence: CASSAGQDNEKLFF. The DNA of the CDR3 is TGTGCCAGCAGCGCTGGACAGGATAATGAAAAACTGTTTTTT.

This clone has only a few counts. The genes are TRBV11-2 and TRBJ1-6; D is perhaps TRBD1 (5 bases). V shed 4 bases and J shed 7 bases, with 8 bases lying between them. The CDR3 contains 13 residues. Per the germline V gene, CDR1 is SGHAT and CDR2 is FQNNGV. The CDR3 loop reads CASSSQGNSPLHF. The CDR3 nucleotides are TGTGCCAGCAGCTCTCAGGGAAATTCACCCCTCCACTTT.